The 6 T cell receptor beta chains listed next were all sequenced from one sample in a study of cytotoxic CD8 clonotypes in ibrutinib-treated CLL. Measured with immunoSEQ multiplex PCR; TCRdb has only the in-frame clones, and not every one. Of some 300,000 clones in the sample, about 77% were seen once. The sample was PBMCs, taken before ibrutinib treatment. Receptors were obtained from a human donor with chronic lymphocytic leukemia.

The chain joins TRBV14 to TRBJ2-5, with 11 bases lining up with TRBD2. The CDR3 spans 15 residues. V shed 4 bases and J 2 bases; nucleotides not matched to a gene: 3. Germline assignment: CDR1 SGHDN and CDR2 FVKESK. The CDR3 sequence: CASSPGLADQETQYF. The DNA of the CDR3 is TGTGCCAGCAGCCCGGGACTAGCGGATCAAGAGACCCAGTACTTC.

CDR3 nucleotides: TGTGCCAGCAGTGTGGGGTGGCGCCTTGGAATCACAGATACGCAGTATTTT. Its protein product is CASSVGWRLGITDTQYF. The gene calls are TRBV27 and TRBJ2-3; no clear D. Germline CDR1 and CDR2: MNHEY and SMNVEV (reference sequence). The CDR3 length is 17 residues. V was cut by 5 bases and J by 2 bases, with 20 bases left in between.

V gene TRBV11-3 combines with J gene TRBJ2-1; TRBD1 matches 8 bases. The length of the CDR3 is 15 residues. The ends lost 5 bases at V and 7 bases at J; junction bases unmatched: 10. The germline V gene encodes CDR1 SGHNT and CDR2 YENEEA. CDR3 amino acids: CASSLRTDRANEQFF. As DNA, the CDR3 is TGTGCCAGCAGCCTTAGGACGGACAGGGCAAATGAGCAGTTCTTC.

This chain links TRBV7-9 with TRBJ1-2; 7 nucleotides line up with TRBD1. V lost 4 bases to trimming and J lost 5 bases; unmatched junction nucleotides: 4. Germline CDR1 is SEHNR and CDR2 is FQNEAQ (reference sequence). This CDR3 comprises 13 residues. The CDR3 DNA sequence: TGTGCCAGCAGCTCGGGACAGAGATATGGCTACACCTTC. It encodes CASSSGQRYGYTF.

The chain links TRBV29-1 to TRBJ2-3; a possible D gene is TRBD2 (6 bases). CDR1 and CDR2 (germline): SQVTM, ANQGSEA. This CDR3 region has 14 residues. V lost 3 bases and J lost 0, with 10 bases in between. CDR3 loop: CSVEGLASTDTQYF. The CDR3 DNA is TGCAGCGTTGAGGGGCTAGCGAGCACAGATACGCAGTATTTT.

The chain carries TRBV7-7 and TRBJ2-7; 10 nucleotides agree with TRBD2. Germline V gene data show CDR1 as SSHAT and CDR2 as FNYEAQ (reference sequence). This CDR3 contains 14 residues. Trimming cost V 5 bases and J 3 bases; bases outside gene matches: 4. The DNA of the CDR3 is TGTGCCAGCAGCAGGGTAGCGGGAGGCTACGAGCAGTACTTC. The encoded protein is CASSRVAGGYEQYF.